This T cell receptor (beta chain) was captured by sequencing in a study of technical replicates of blood from a few donors. Assay used: immunoSEQ multiplex PCR; TCRdb lists only in-frame clones, some missing. This table holds tens of thousands of clones, 94% found once. Trimming took 8 bases from V and 0 from J, leaving 12 bases between them. The CDR3 runs 14 residues. Per the germline V gene, CDR1 is SGHRS and CDR2 is YFSETQ. The chain combines TRBV5-1 with TRBJ2-1; D gene uncertain. The sample consisted of T cells isolated from PBMCs. The sequence was collected from a human donor in good health. This chain's CDR3 is CARTTFSSYNEQFF. CDR3 nucleotide sequence: TGCGCCAGAACGACATTCAGCTCCTACAATGAGCAGTTCTTC.